This T cell receptor beta chain was sequenced during a study of CD8 T cells in Susac syndrome. Study results and caveats: The study's TCR sequencing and HLA analysis drew on a certain number of individuals. That number was acknowledged as relatively small.

Of note for this clonotype: Its antigen is unidentified.

Reverse transcription of roughly 0.45 to 1 ug RNA was carried out with random hexamers. One entry per CDR3 protein results from TCRdb running MiXCR on the immunoSEQ multiplex PCR reads. There are about 120,000 distinct CDR3 sequences in the sample; roughly 94% occur only once, and less than 0.3% lies in the top ten. In germline, CDR1 is SEHNR, CDR2 FQNEAQ (reference sequence). Trimming pared 11 bases from V and 4 bases from J, leaving 9 bases between. This CDR3 has 12 amino acids. The source of this sequence is a human donor with Susac syndrome. Sequenced input: CD8+ T cells from PBMCs. The V and J genes are TRBV7-9 and TRBJ2-6; the D gene is possibly TRBD2 (5 bases). The chain's CDR3 is CARGRGANVLTF. The CDR3 DNA reads TGTGCCCGAGGGCGAGGGGCCAACGTCCTGACTTTC.